These 15 T cell receptor beta chains came from one sample sequenced in a study of naive and memory T cell subsets. Ligated cDNA underwent four rounds of PCR with nested alpha and beta constant region primers and SP2. Each CDR3 protein is one row after TCRdb ran MiXCR on the 5' RACE reads. This table holds 55,000 to 65,000 distinct CDR3 sequences, approximately 8% found once. The library had UMIs added by 3' ligation of an oligonucleotide to TCR cDNA. Receptor source: a female donor in good health.

The CDR3 loop reads CASSPGLTTQYF. The CDR3 nucleotides read TGTGCCAGCAGCCCGGGACTAACTACGCAGTATTTT. This chain links TRBV11-2 with TRBJ2-3, with 7 bases fitting TRBD2. Trimming cost V 5 bases and J 8 bases; bases outside gene matches: 4. The germline gives CDR1 SGHAT, CDR2 FQNNGV. The CDR3 is 12 amino acids. The full variable domain, its missing parts supplied by reference TRBV11-2 and TRBJ2-3, is EAGVAQSPRYKIIEKRQSVAFWCNPISGHATLYWYQQILGQGPKLLIQFQNNGVVDDSQLPKDRFSAERLKGVDSTLKIQPAKLEDSAVYLCASSPGLTTQYFGPGTRLTVL.

This clonotype was counted ten times or more. The rearrangement links TRBV20-1 to TRBJ1-4; D not certain. V was cut by 3 bases and J by 5 bases, with 7 bases left in between. The CDR3 extends over 12 amino acids. Germline assignment: CDR1 DFQATT and CDR2 SNEGSKA (reference sequence). The CDR3, as DNA: TGCAGTGCTAGTCTGAACAATGAAAAACTGTTTTTT. Translation: CSASLNNEKLFF.

CDR3 nucleotides: TGTGCCAGCAGCTATACAGGGATTGAAGCTTTCTTT. Translation: CASSYTGIEAFF. The rearrangement joins TRBV5-6 to TRBJ1-1; D perhaps matches TRBD1 (6 bases). Trimming pared 3 bases from V and 7 bases from J, leaving 10 bases between. CDR1 and CDR2 from the germline V gene are SGHDT and YYEEEE. This CDR3 comprises 12 residues.

In its sample, this clonotype was seen a few times. The chain uses TRBV6-1 and TRBJ1-1, with no clear D. Trimming pared 2 bases from V and 1 base from J, leaving 14 bases between. The germline V gene has CDR1 MNHNS and CDR2 SASEGT. The CDR3 length is 16 residues. CDR3 nucleotide sequence: TGTGCCAGCAGTGAATGGGCCCCAAGACGGAACACTGAAGCTTTCTTT. It codes for CASSEWAPRRNTEAFF.

The rearrangement uses TRBV5-1 and TRBJ1-2; D may be TRBD1 (6 bases). CDR1 and CDR2 from the germline V gene are SGHRS and YFSETQ. CDR3 length: 15 amino acids. V was trimmed by 4 bases and J by 6 bases, leaving 19 bases between them. Written as DNA, the CDR3 is TGCGCCAGCAGCGCGGACTGGCCGGGGGCGGATGGCTACACCTTC. It codes for CASSADWPGADGYTF.

The table lists this clonotype with a few counts. The chain is built from TRBV6-4 and TRBJ1-2; 10 bases agree with TRBD1. The V gene's germline CDR1 is MRHNA and CDR2 SNTAGT. CDR3 length: 14 amino acids. V lost 8 bases and J lost 4; bases outside the gene matches: 7. The CDR3 DNA sequence: TGTGCCAGCGGACGGGACAGGGGAGGCTATGGCTACACCTTC. Its protein product is CASGRDRGGYGYTF.

The gene calls are TRBV12-3 or TRBV12-4 and TRBJ1-6; a possible D gene is TRBD1 (6 bases). V was trimmed by 6 bases and J by 11 bases, leaving 17 bases between them. CDR3 length: 14 amino acids. In DNA form, the CDR3 reads TGTGCCAGCAGCCTGACAGGACCTCCGGCACCCCTCCACTTT. Amino acids: CASSLTGPPAPLHF.

This clonotype was observed a handful of times. The chain employs TRBV10-3 and TRBJ1-2, with D hard to call. Germline V gene data show CDR1 as ENHRY and CDR2 as SYGVKD. The CDR3 totals 13 residues. Trimming pared 10 bases from V and 4 bases from J, leaving 16 bases between. The CDR3 DNA sequence: TGTGCCAACGCGGCAGCAGCAAGCTATGGCTACACCTTC. This sequence encodes CANAAAASYGYTF.

The V call is TRBV6-1, the J call TRBJ2-3; 12 bases line up with TRBD2. The germline V gene has CDR1 MNHNS and CDR2 SASEGT. The CDR3 spans 16 residues. V dropped 7 bases and J dropped 3; count of bases not matched to a gene: 8. CDR3 nucleotide sequence: TGTGCCAGCAATAGTCTAGCGGGAGGGCTTACAGATACGCAGTATTTT. Protein product: CASNSLAGGLTDTQYF.

This clonotype was counted at least ten times. This chain uses TRBV11-3 with TRBJ1-1; TRBD1 aligns across 7 bases. Germline lookup yields CDR1 SGHNT and CDR2 YENEEA. The CDR3 length is 16 residues. V lost 4 bases and J lost 3; bases outside the gene matches: 11. The CDR3 DNA is TGTGCCAGCAGCTCCCGGACAGGCGGGTATCACACTGAAGCTTTCTTT. This codes for CASSSRTGGYHTEAFF.

The chain couples TRBV7-9 to TRBJ2-7, with TRBD2 as a possible D gene (5 bases). V lost 1 base and J lost 0, with 10 bases in between. The germline V gene encodes CDR1 SEHNR and CDR2 FQNEAQ (reference sequence). There are 15 residues in the CDR3. The CDR3 loop is CASSLEAVSSYEQYF. The CDR3 nucleotides are TGTGCCAGCAGCTTAGAAGCGGTGAGCTCCTACGAGCAGTACTTC. The complete variable domain, with remaining parts taken from reference TRBV7-9 and TRBJ2-7, reads DTGVSQNPRHKITKRGQNVTFRCDPISEHNRLYWYRQTLGQGPEFLTYFQNEAQLEKSRLLSDRFSAERPKGSFSTLEIQRTEQGDSAMYLCASSLEAVSSYEQYFGPGTRLTVT.

The CDR3 DNA reads TGTGCCAGCAGTGGAAGGGCCCCACCGAACGAGCAGTACTTC. It encodes CASSGRAPPNEQYF. This chain links TRBV2 with TRBJ2-7; D not certain. The CDR3 totals 14 residues. V was trimmed by 4 bases and J by 5 bases, leaving 15 bases between them. Per germline, CDR1 SNHLY and CDR2 FYNNEI.

The gene calls are TRBV12-3 or TRBV12-4 and TRBJ2-1; TRBD2 matches at 7 bases. The CDR3 totals 16 residues. With V trimmed by 6 bases and J by 5 bases, 13 bases remained unmatched. CDR3 amino acids: CASSRRGVVLHNEQFF. The CDR3 bases are TGTGCCAGCAGCCGCCGGGGGGTAGTCCTCCACAATGAGCAGTTCTTC.

This clonotype was detected ten times or more. V usage is TRBV5-6 and J usage is TRBJ1-1; 8 positions match TRBD1. Germline-derived CDR1 and CDR2 are SGHDT and YYEEEE. The trim removed 3 bases at V and 0 bases at J, leaving 7 bases unmatched. The CDR3 is 16 amino acids. The CDR3 sequence: CASSSPDRAMNTEAFF. CDR3 DNA sequence: TGTGCCAGCAGCTCCCCGGACAGGGCCATGAACACTGAAGCTTTCTTT.

This clonotype was recorded at least ten times. This chain links TRBV18 with TRBJ2-6; a weak D match, TRBD1 (6 bases). V was clipped by 6 bases and J by 0 bases, with 6 bases between them. Per germline, CDR1 KGHSH and CDR2 LQKENI. This CDR3 spans 14 amino acids. This CDR3 is CASSDSSGANVLTF. The CDR3 region has the DNA TGTGCCAGCTCGGACAGCTCTGGGGCCAACGTCCTGACTTTC. Combining the CDR3 with reference TRBV18 and TRBJ2-6 gives the whole variable domain NAGVMQNPRHLVRRRGQEARLRCSPMKGHSHVYWYRQLPEEGLKFMVYLQKENIIDESGMPKERFSAEFPKEGPSILRIQQVVRGDSAAYFCASSDSSGANVLTFGAGSRLTVL.